This T cell receptor (beta chain) emerged from a study of T-cell memory formation after mild COVID-19. The study, taken as a whole, reports: Mainly in CM and EM were contracting CD4+ clones; CD8+ were in EMRA.

Regarding this clonotype: Its cognate antigen is unknown.

Each CDR3 protein gets one entry after TCRdb re-called the 5' RACE reads with MiXCR. The table has about 290,000 distinct CDR3 sequences, more than 15% seen once. Sequences were obtained from PBMCs or a T cell subset sorted from them (not recorded which). The TCR comes from a man between 18 and 35 years old who had mild COVID-19 (a few samples of this study predate the infection). Cell type and time point are not known.

The CDR3, as DNA: TGCGCCAGCAGCCAAGATCTCGAAAACACCATATATTTT. The encoded protein is CASSQDLENTIYF. V and J are TRBV4-1 and TRBJ1-3; D unclear. With 0 bases removed from V and 6 bases from J, the gap between germline ends came to 6 bases. This CDR3 spans 13 amino acids. Germline V CDR1 and CDR2: MGHRA, YSYEKL.